This T cell receptor (beta chain) was sequenced during a study of blood T cell repertoires in COVID-19 (dated by TCRdb to 2020 to 2021). For context, the study as a whole: The collaborator samples originated in the United States, Italy and Spain and spanned the acute and convalescent phases of COVID-19. The material from the prospective study consisted of cDNA or gDNA derived from T cells, B-cell-depleted T cells, or PBMCs. The dataset comprised deeply sampled blood TCRbeta repertoires from subjects exposed to, actively infected with, or recovered from COVID-19. The repertoires were made available in a free public database intended to serve as a resource for research on the immune response to SARS-CoV-2. The samples were drawn from two sources: the first 160 participants of the ongoing ImmuneRACE study, and 1,000 to 1,500 subjects contributed by 6 global collaborators. A de-identified subject ID, COVID-19 status, age in years and sex were almost always included in the sample metadata. Where available, HLA class I and class II types were obtained from metadata supplied by the sample provider rather than from assay-based typing.

Results the study describes overall, beyond this receptor: The quantity of clinical and demographic metadata differed by source and by participant and was supplied without curation.

As regards this clone: What antigen it recognizes has not been identified. Qualities for individual bases were not recorded, and no much larger clone is one base off.

TCRbeta CDR3 regions were amplified from genomic DNA using the immunoSEQ Assay, a bias-controlled multiplex PCR. The original methods were these. Within the assay, amplification of reference gene primers was used to estimate how many nucleated cells each sample contained. To quantify the absolute abundance of each unique TCRbeta CDR3 rearrangement, sequence reads were collapsed and filtered. For each sample, productive Simpson clonality was calculated as the square root of Simpson's diversity index over productive rearrangements. Not all clones reach the TCRdb copy of this immuneACCESS table, which keeps in-frame sequences only. Checked studies attribute under half of the gap to unresolved V genes and leave the rest unexplained. That table supplies the V and J calls and clone size; D and trimming were determined from the DNA. Across this sample there are 200,000 to 250,000 clones, with approximately 86% seen only once. Around 10% of the sample is taken by the ten largest.

Participants in the prospective study were enrolled through a virtual design, were aged roughly 18 to 95 years, and lived in roughly 25 United States geographic areas. In the prospective study, participants were assigned to cohorts based on the clinical history participants reported in a screening survey and a study questionnaire. In the prospective study, whole blood, serum and a nasopharyngeal or oropharyngeal swab were collected from each participant by mobile phlebotomists. Participants in the prospective study had the option to provide additional blood draws and questionnaires over a roughly two-month period. Before DNA extraction, blood samples from the prospective study were shipped at room temperature or frozen. This sequence was found in a man aged 18 to 29 with acute COVID-19. The sequencing sample was made of PBMCs or T cells enriched from blood (not recorded which).

Read as DNA, the sequence is TGTGCCAGCAGTGAATTCTTCGGGGGAACCGGGGAGCTGTTTTTT. Its translation reads: CASSEFFGGTGELFF. The rearranged chain carries TRBV6-1 and TRBJ2-2; TRBD2 is a weak D gene call, 6 bases matching. The CDR3 measures 15 amino acids from cysteine to phenylalanine. Of all the DNA, just the CDR3 is kept, 45 bases in frame from base 1. CDR1 and CDR2 are read off the germline V gene as MNHNS and SASEGT. V is shortened by 2 bases, J by 5 bases, and the region joining them spans 12 bases.